Below are 7 T cell receptor beta chains sequenced from a single sample in a study of blood T cells in healthy people across ages. Alongside a J-beta primer mix, a sample-barcoded 5' primer served in a second PCR lasting about 7 to 12 cycles. TCRdb recomputed calls from the 5' RACE reads with MiXCR, one row per CDR3 protein. Here the sample spans around 1,000,000 distinct CDR3 sequences, approximately 26% being singletons. Separately, the same data were catalogued under a study of T cells of mothers and their children.

Sequenced: blood. These TCRs come from a girl aged 2-15 years in good health.

The chain uses TRBV7-6 and TRBJ2-5, with D maybe TRBD2 (6 bases). The J call may not be correct, given that the DNA end is closer to TRBJ2-1. Germline V gives CDR1 SGHVS, CDR2 FNYEAQ. The CDR3 runs to 15 residues. This CDR3 reads CASSLGFGRSDEQFF. In DNA form, the CDR3 reads TGTGCCAGCAGCCTGGGGTTCGGGAGAAGTGATGAGCAGTTCTTC.

The count of this clonotype is one. The chain recombines TRBV28 with TRBJ2-1; a possible D gene is TRBD1 (6 bases). CDR1 and CDR2 from the germline V gene are MDHEN and SYDVKM. The CDR3 extends over 19 amino acids. Trimming took off 1 base at V and 4 bases at J, with 23 bases between the two ends. The CDR3 sequence: CASSLSIGGRFSGYNEQFF. CDR3 in DNA: TGTGCCAGCAGTTTATCTATAGGGGGAAGATTCTCGGGTTACAATGAGCAGTTCTTC.

This clonotype appeared a few times. The chain links TRBV13 to TRBJ2-5, with D unclear. CDR3 size: 15 residues. CDR1 is PRHDT, CDR2 FYEKMQ, per germline (reference sequence). Trimming took off 5 bases at V and 4 bases at J, with 17 bases between the two ends. The CDR3 DNA follows: TGTGCCAGCAGCAATCGGGTGCACTCCCCAGAGACCCAGTACTTC. This codes for CASSNRVHSPETQYF.

This clonotype was picked up a small number of times. The chain uses TRBV28 and TRBJ2-5, with 7 positions matching TRBD1. The J call could be wrong; TRBJ2-1 is a better fit for the DNA end. The length of the CDR3 is 14 residues. In germline, CDR1 is MDHEN, CDR2 SYDVKM. CDR3 protein: CAIGDSAYYNEQFF. The CDR3 nucleotides read TGTGCCATCGGGGACAGCGCCTACTACAATGAGCAGTTCTTC.

The chain has TRBV28 and TRBJ2-7; the D gene is possibly TRBD2 (7 bases). The germline gives CDR1 MDHEN, CDR2 SYDVKM. The CDR3 has 15 residues. V lost 5 bases and J 0 bases, leaving 14 bases between the germline ends. The CDR3 DNA sequence: TGTGCCAGCAGTCCTCGGGGGGCAAACTCCTACGAGCAGTACTTC. It translates to CASSPRGANSYEQYF.

The chain recombines TRBV29-1 with TRBJ2-7, with TRBD1 matching 9 bases. The germline gives CDR1 SQVTM, CDR2 ANQGSEA. This CDR3 is built from 16 residues. V was pared by 2 bases and J by 5 bases, with 13 bases of the junction left unmatched. The CDR3 spells CSVELWTGEIEDEQYF. For the CDR3, the DNA is TGCAGCGTTGAATTGTGGACAGGGGAAATCGAGGACGAGCAGTACTTC.

The chain employs TRBV4-2 and TRBJ2-2, with 8 bases identical to TRBD2. This CDR3 has 13 amino acids. The ends lost 7 bases at V and 6 bases at J; junction bases unmatched: 4. Looked up from germline, CDR1 is LGHNA and CDR2 is YNFKEQ. The CDR3 nucleotides are TGTGCCAGCACCCTAGCGGGCGCCGGGGAGCTGTTTTTT. This translates into CASTLAGAGELFF.